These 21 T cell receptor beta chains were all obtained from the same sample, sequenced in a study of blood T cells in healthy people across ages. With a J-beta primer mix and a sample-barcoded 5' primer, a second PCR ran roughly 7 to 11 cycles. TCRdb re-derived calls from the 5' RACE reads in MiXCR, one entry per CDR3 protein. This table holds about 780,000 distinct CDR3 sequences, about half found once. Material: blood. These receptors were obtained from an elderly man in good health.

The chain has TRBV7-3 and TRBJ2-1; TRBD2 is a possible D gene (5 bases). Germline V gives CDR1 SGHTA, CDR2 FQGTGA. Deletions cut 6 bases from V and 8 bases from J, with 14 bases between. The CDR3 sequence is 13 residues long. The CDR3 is CASSSSRSDEQFF. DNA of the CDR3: TGTGCCAGCAGTTCTAGCAGGTCGGATGAGCAGTTCTTC.

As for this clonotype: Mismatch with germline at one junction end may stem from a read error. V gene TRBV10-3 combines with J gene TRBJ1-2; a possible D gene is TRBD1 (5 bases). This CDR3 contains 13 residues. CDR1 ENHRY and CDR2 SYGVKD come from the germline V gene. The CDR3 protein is CTISVQGDHGYTF. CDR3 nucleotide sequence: TGTACCATCAGTGTCCAGGGCGATCATGGCTACACCTTC.

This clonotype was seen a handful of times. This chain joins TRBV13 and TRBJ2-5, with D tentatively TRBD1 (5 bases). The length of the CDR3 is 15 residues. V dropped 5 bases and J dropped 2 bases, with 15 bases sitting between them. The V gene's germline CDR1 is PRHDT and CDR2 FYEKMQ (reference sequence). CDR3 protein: CASSTGPTRQETQYF. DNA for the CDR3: TGTGCCAGCAGCACAGGACCCACCCGACAAGAGACCCAGTACTTC. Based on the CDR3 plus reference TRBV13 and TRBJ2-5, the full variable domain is AAGVIQSPRHLIKEKRETATLKCYPIPRHDTVYWYQQGPGQDPQFLISFYEKMQSDKGSIPDRFSAQQFSDYHSELNMSSLELGDSALYFCASSTGPTRQETQYFGPGTRLLVL.

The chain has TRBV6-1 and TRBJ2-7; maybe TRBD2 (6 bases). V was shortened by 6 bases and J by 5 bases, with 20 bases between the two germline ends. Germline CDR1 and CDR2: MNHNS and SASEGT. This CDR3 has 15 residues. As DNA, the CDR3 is TGTGCCAGCAGGCCGACGTTCGGGGGATCCCACGAGCAGTACTTC. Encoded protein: CASRPTFGGSHEQYF.

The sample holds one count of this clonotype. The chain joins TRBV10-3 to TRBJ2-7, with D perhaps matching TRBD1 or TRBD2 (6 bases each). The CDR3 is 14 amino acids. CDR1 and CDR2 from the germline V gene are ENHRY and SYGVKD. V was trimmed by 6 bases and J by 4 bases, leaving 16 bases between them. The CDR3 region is CAISPSRGGYEQYF. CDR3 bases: TGTGCCATCAGCCCCTCTCGAGGGGGGTACGAGCAGTACTTC.

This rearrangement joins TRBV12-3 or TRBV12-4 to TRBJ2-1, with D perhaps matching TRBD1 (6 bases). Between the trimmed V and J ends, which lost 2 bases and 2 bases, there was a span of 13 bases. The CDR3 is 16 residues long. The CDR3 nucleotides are TGTGCCAGCAGTTTAAATTGGAGACAGGCCTACAATGAGCAGTTCTTC. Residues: CASSLNWRQAYNEQFF.

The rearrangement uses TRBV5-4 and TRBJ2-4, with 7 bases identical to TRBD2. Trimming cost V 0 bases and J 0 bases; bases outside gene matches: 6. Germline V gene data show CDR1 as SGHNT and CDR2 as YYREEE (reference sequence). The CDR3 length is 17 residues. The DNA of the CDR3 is TGTGCCAGCAGCTTGGGTTCAATAGCGGGAGCCAAAAACATTCAGTACTTC. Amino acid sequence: CASSLGSIAGAKNIQYF. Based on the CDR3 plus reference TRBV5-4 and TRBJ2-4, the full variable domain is ETGVTQSPTHLIKTRGQQVTLRCSSQSGHNTVSWYQQALGQGPQFIFQYYREEENGRGNFPPRFSGLQFPNYSSELNVNALELDDSALYLCASSLGSIAGAKNIQYFGAGTRLSVL.

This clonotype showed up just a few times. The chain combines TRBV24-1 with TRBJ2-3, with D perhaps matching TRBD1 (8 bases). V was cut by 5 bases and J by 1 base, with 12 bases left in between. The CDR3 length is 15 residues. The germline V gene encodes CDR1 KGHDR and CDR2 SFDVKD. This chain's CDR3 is CATSGTGGGTDTQYF. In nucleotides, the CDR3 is TGTGCCACCAGTGGTACAGGGGGGGGCACAGATACGCAGTATTTT.

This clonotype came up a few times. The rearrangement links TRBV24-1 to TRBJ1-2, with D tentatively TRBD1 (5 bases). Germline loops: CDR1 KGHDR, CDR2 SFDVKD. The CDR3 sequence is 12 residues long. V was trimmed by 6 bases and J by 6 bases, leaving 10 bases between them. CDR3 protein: CATSRDLDGYTF. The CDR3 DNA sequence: TGTGCCACCAGTCGGGACTTAGATGGCTACACCTTC.

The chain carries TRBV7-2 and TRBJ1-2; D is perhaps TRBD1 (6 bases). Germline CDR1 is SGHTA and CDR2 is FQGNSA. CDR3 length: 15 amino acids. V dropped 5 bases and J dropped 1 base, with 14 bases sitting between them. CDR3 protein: CASSRADSVNYGYTF. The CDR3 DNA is TGTGCCAGCAGCCGTGCGGACAGCGTTAACTATGGCTACACCTTC.

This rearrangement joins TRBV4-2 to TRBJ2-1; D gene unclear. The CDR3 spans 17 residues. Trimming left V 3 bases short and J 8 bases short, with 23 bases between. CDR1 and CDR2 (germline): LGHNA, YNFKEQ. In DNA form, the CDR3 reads TGTGCCAGCAGCCACCCTTCTCCCAGGTCCAAAAAGGATGAGCAGTTCTTC. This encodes CASSHPSPRSKKDEQFF.

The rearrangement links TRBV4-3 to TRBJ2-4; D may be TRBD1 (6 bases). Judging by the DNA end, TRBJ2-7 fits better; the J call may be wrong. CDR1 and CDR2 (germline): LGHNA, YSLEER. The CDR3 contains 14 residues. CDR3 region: CASSREQGKDEQYF. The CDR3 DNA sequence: TGCGCCAGCAGCCGGGAACAGGGTAAGGACGAGCAGTACTTC.

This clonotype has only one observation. The CDR3 region is CASSDPGGFQYF. The CDR3 DNA sequence: TGCGCCAGCAGTGATCCAGGGGGATTTCAGTACTTC. This chain uses TRBV10-2 with TRBJ2-4, with 7 positions matching TRBD1. J gave up 11 bases and V 3 bases, and 4 bases lay outside the gene matches. This CDR3 comprises 12 residues. Germline CDR1 WSHSY, CDR2 SAAADI.

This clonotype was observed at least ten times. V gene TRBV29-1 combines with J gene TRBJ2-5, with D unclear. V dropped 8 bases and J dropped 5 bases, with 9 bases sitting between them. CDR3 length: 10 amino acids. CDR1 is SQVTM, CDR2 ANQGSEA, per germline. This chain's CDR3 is CSFAMETQYF. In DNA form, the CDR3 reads TGCAGCTTCGCCATGGAGACCCAGTACTTC.

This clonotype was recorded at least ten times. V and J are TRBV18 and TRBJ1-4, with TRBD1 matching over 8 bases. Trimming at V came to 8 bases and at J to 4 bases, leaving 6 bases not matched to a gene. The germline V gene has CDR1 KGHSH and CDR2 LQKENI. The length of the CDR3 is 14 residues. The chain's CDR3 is CASSPGQDNEKLFF. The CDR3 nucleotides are TGTGCCAGCAGCCCGGGACAGGATAATGAAAAACTGTTTTTT.

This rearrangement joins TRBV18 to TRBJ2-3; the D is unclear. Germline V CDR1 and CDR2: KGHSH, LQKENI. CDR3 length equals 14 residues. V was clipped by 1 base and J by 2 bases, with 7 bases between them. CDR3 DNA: TGTGCCAGCTCACCACTTCCGGTCACAGATACGCAGTATTTT. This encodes CASSPLPVTDTQYF.

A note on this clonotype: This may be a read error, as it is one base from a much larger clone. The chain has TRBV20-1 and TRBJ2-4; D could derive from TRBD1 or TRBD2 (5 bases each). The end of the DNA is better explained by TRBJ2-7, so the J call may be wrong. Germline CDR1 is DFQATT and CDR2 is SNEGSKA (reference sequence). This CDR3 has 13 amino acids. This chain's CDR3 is CSAYPGPNCEQYF. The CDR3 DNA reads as TGCAGTGCTTACCCGGGACCCAACTGCGAGCAGTACTTC.

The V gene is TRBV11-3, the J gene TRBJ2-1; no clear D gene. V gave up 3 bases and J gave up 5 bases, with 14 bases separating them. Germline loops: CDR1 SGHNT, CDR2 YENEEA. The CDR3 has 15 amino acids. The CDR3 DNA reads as TGTGCCAGCAGCTTCGGGCAGGTGGGGAACAATGAGCAGTTCTTC. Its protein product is CASSFGQVGNNEQFF. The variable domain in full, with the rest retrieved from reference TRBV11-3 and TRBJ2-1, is EAGVVQSPRYKIIEKKQPVAFWCNPISGHNTLYWYLQNLGQGPELLIRYENEEAVDDSQLPKDRFSAERLKGVDSTLKIQPAELGDSAVYLCASSFGQVGNNEQFFGPGTRLTVL.

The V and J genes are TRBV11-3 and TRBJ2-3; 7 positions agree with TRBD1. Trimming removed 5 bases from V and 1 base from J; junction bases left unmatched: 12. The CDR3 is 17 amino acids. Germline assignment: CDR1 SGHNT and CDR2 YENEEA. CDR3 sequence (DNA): TGTGCCAGCAGCAAACCTACAGGGGATCTCGGCACAGATACGCAGTATTTT. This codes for CASSKPTGDLGTDTQYF. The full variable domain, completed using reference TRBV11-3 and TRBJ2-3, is EAGVVQSPRYKIIEKKQPVAFWCNPISGHNTLYWYLQNLGQGPELLIRYENEEAVDDSQLPKDRFSAERLKGVDSTLKIQPAELGDSAVYLCASSKPTGDLGTDTQYFGPGTRLTVL.

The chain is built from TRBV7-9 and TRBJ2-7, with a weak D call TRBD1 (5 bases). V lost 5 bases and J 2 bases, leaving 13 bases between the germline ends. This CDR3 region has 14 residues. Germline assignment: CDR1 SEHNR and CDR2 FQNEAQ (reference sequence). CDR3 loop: CASSHKGLPYEQYF. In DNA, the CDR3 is TGTGCCAGCAGCCATAAGGGGTTGCCCTACGAGCAGTACTTC.

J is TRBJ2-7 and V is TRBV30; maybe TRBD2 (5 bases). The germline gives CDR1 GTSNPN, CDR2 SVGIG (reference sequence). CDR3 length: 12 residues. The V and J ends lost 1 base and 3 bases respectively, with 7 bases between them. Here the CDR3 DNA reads TGTGCCTGGAGTGGGACTGGCTACGAGCAGTACTTC. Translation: CAWSGTGYEQYF.